The next 8 T cell receptor beta chains were all read from a single sample in a study of T-cell reconstitution after alpha-beta-depleted transplantation in children. A TCRbeta library incorporating unique molecular identifiers was prepared. TCRdb reanalysed the PCR reads using MiXCR and keeps one entry per CDR3 protein. The data contain approximately 97,000 distinct CDR3 sequences, about 6.8% of them singletons. The sequenced sample was PBMCs, obtained before TCRalphabeta/CD19-depleted stem cell transplant. The receptors were gathered from a boy aged 2 to 10 with acute lymphoblastic leukemia, due to receive a stem cell transplant.

The V call is TRBV3-1, the J call TRBJ2-1; TRBD1 agrees at 7 bases. The CDR3 runs 16 residues. Trimming removed 5 bases from V and 4 bases from J; junction bases left unmatched: 11. The germline V gene has CDR1 LGHDT and CDR2 YNNKEL (reference sequence). The CDR3 reads CASSNTGDSEYNEQFF. In DNA, the CDR3 is TGTGCCAGCAGCAACACCGGGGACAGCGAGTACAATGAGCAGTTCTTC.

This clonotype was seen at least ten times. The J gene is TRBJ2-7, the V gene TRBV3-1, with a weak D call TRBD1 (6 bases). Between the trimmed V and J ends, which lost 2 bases and 5 bases, there was a span of 7 bases. This CDR3 has 12 amino acids. Germline CDR1 is LGHDT and CDR2 is YNNKEL (reference sequence). This CDR3 reads CASSQTGNEQYF. The CDR3 DNA sequence: TGTGCCAGCAGCCAAACAGGGAACGAGCAGTACTTC.

Many counts were recorded for this clonotype. CDR3 sequence: CSVEEATGSAFF. CDR3 DNA: TGCAGCGTTGAAGAGGCGACAGGTTCGGCGTTCTTC. This sequence joins TRBV29-1 and TRBJ2-1; D possibly corresponds to TRBD1 (6 bases). Germline CDR1 and CDR2: SQVTM and ANQGSEA. The CDR3 sequence is 12 residues long. V was cut by 0 bases and J by 15 bases, with 15 bases left in between.

This clonotype was seen repeatedly, ten times or more. The rearrangement joins TRBV6-5 to TRBJ1-3; no firm D call. This CDR3 is 16 amino acids long. Germline V gives CDR1 MNHEY, CDR2 SVGAGI. V lost 2 bases and J 0 bases, leaving 11 bases between the germline ends. CDR3 DNA: TGTGCCAGCAGTTACCCGGGGTTCTACTCTGGAAACACCATATATTTT. Translating gives CASSYPGFYSGNTIYF.

This clonotype was seen a few times. This chain connects TRBV9 to TRBJ2-6, with D perhaps matching TRBD2 (7 bases). Germline V lookup: CDR1 SGDLS, CDR2 YYNGEE. There are 16 residues in the CDR3. V was pared by 0 bases and J by 1 base, with 8 bases between. The CDR3 protein is CASSVEGGSGANVLTF. In DNA, the CDR3 is TGTGCCAGCAGCGTAGAGGGGGGGTCTGGGGCCAACGTCCTGACTTTC.

The chain uses TRBV2 and TRBJ2-3; either TRBD1 or TRBD2 may fit D (6 bases each). The CDR3 covers 15 residues. V lost 10 bases, J lost 3 bases, and 20 bases lay in between. The germline V gene has CDR1 SNHLY and CDR2 FYNNEI. The CDR3 bases are TGTGCCACCACGAAGCGGAGGGGGGAAACAGATACGCAGTATTTT. It encodes CATTKRRGETDTQYF. Based on the CDR3 plus reference TRBV2 and TRBJ2-3, the full variable domain is EPEVTQTPSHQVTQMGQEVILRCVPISNHLYFYWYRQILGQKVEFLVSFYNNEISEKSEIFDDQFSVERPDGSNFTLKIRSTKLEDSAMYFCATTKRRGETDTQYFGPGTRLTVL.

This clonotype was found many times. The genes are TRBV12-3 or TRBV12-4 and TRBJ2-7; D is ambiguous. V lost 5 bases, J lost 7 bases, and 9 bases lay in between. The CDR3 loop spans 11 amino acids. For the CDR3, the DNA is TGTGCCAGCAGTCCGAATCGGGAGCAGTACTTC. Amino acids: CASSPNREQYF.

The chain has TRBV5-1 and TRBJ2-3, with 8 bases identical to TRBD2. The CDR3 spans 17 residues. With V trimmed by 0 bases and J by 2 bases, 8 bases remained unmatched. Germline V gene lookup returns CDR1 SGHRS and CDR2 YFSETQ. The CDR3 DNA reads TGCGCCAGCAGCTTGGCCGGTATAGCGGGGTTCACAGATACGCAGTATTTT. It yields the protein CASSLAGIAGFTDTQYF.